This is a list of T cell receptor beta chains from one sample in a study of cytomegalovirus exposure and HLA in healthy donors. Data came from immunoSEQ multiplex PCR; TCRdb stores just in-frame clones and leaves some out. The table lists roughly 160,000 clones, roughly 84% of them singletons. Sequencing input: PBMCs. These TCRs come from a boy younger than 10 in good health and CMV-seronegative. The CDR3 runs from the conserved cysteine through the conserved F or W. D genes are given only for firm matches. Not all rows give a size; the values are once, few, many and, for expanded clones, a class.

DNA: TGCGCCAGCAGCCCTAAGTCAGGAAAAGCGGGAACACAAGAGACCCAGTACTTC; CDR3: CASSPKSGKAGTQETQYF; J: TRBJ2-5; D: TRBD2; size: .; V: TRBV5-1
DNA: TGTGCCAGCTTAGACCGCAGGGCAGCTAACTATGGCTACACCTTC; CDR3: CASLDRRAANYGYTF; J: TRBJ1-2; D: .; size: .; V: TRBV7-2
DNA: TGTGCCAGCAGCTTTGTGGCTAGCGGAGTGGGGGAGCAGTACTTC; CDR3: CASSFVASGVGEQYF; J: TRBJ2-7; D: .; size: .; V: TRBV12-1
DNA: TGTGCCAGCAGCTTAAGCAGGGTTATCAATGAGCAGTTCTTC; CDR3: CASSLSRVINEQFF; J: TRBJ2-1; D: .; size: once; V: TRBV11-3
DNA: TGTGCCATCAGTGCCGGGGGGGGAACTGAAGCTTTCTTT; CDR3: CAISAGGGTEAFF; J: TRBJ1-1; D: .; size: .; V: TRBV10-3
DNA: TGTGCCAGCAGCCTTTTCGGGACAGCCACATATGGCTACACCTTC; CDR3: CASSLFGTATYGYTF; J: TRBJ1-2; D: TRBD1; size: .; V: TRBV9
DNA: TGTGCCAGCAGCCAGACTAGCGGGGGGCGCACAGATACGCAGTATTTT; CDR3: CASSQTSGGRTDTQYF; J: TRBJ2-3; D: TRBD2; size: few; V: TRBV5-4
DNA: TGTGCCAGTAGTATCGCAGGGTCGCGGACTTTCTTT; CDR3: CASSIAGSRTFF; J: TRBJ1-1; D: .; size: .; V: TRBV19
DNA: TGCGCCAGCAGCTTGGAGGCGGCTCCCAACACAGATACGCAGTATTTT; CDR3: CASSLEAAPNTDTQYF; J: TRBJ2-3; D: .; size: .; V: TRBV4-1
DNA: TGTGCCAGCAGCCCTGTTTTGGCTAGCGGGAGAAACAATGAGCAGTTCTTC; CDR3: CASSPVLASGRNNEQFF; J: TRBJ2-1; D: TRBD2; size: .; V: TRBV7-9
DNA: TGCAGCGTAGCGGGACTAACTCTGAATGAGCAGTTCTTC; CDR3: CSVAGLTLNEQFF; J: TRBJ2-1; D: TRBD2; size: .; V: TRBV29-1
DNA: TGTGCGGGATCCGGGGTGGGCACAGATACGCAGTATTTT; CDR3: CAGSGVGTDTQYF; J: TRBJ2-3; D: .; size: .; V: TRBV6-6
DNA: TGTGCCAGTAGTATCTTGGGACAGGGAAATGAAAAACTGTTTTTT; CDR3: CASSILGQGNEKLFF; J: TRBJ1-4; D: TRBD1; size: .; V: TRBV19
DNA: TGTGCCAGCGGATCACGACAGAAAGAGACCCAGTACTTC; CDR3: CASGSRQKETQYF; J: TRBJ2-5; D: .; size: .; V: TRBV27
DNA: TGTGCCAGCAGCTTGGATCCAGGGCTAAGGGGAAACACCATATATTTT; CDR3: CASSLDPGLRGNTIYF; J: TRBJ1-3; D: .; size: .; V: TRBV5-5
DNA: TGCGCCAGCAGCTTGGGGGGACAGCTTAATGAAAAACTGTTTTTT; CDR3: CASSLGGQLNEKLFF; J: TRBJ1-4; D: TRBD1; size: .; V: TRBV5-1
DNA: TGTGCCAGCAGCAAAGTTAAGTATGGGGAGGGCTACACCTTC; CDR3: CASSKVKYGEGYTF; J: TRBJ1-2; D: .; size: .; V: TRBV21-1
DNA: TGTGCCAGCAGCCATCGCGTCTTTTCAGAGGGCGGGGGGGCTAAGACCCAGTACTTC; CDR3: CASSHRVFSEGGGAKTQYF; J: TRBJ2-5; D: TRBD2; size: .; V: TRBV7-2
DNA: TGTGCCAGCTCTCTAGCGGTTCGGGGCAATGAGCAGTTCTTC; CDR3: CASSLAVRGNEQFF; J: TRBJ2-1; D: TRBD2; size: .; V: TRBV7-6
DNA: TGCAGTGCTGGGACAGCGAACACCATATATTTT; CDR3: CSAGTANTIYF; J: TRBJ1-3; D: TRBD1; size: .; V: TRBV20-1
DNA: TGTGCCTGGAGGGGGCTCGGGGAGCTGTTTTTT; CDR3: CAWRGLGELFF; J: TRBJ2-2; D: .; size: .; V: TRBV30
DNA: TGTGCCAGCAGTTACAGTAGGAGGGGATCTACCTATGGCTACACCTTC; CDR3: CASSYSRRGSTYGYTF; J: TRBJ1-2; D: .; size: .; V: TRBV6-5
DNA: TGTGCCAGCAGCCCATTCACTAGCGGGAGAGGATCCGATGAGCAGTTCTTC; CDR3: CASSPFTSGRGSDEQFF; J: TRBJ2-1; D: TRBD2; size: .; V: TRBV9
DNA: TGTGCCAGCAGTTTACTAGGCCCGACAGGGTCCGAGCAGTACTTC; CDR3: CASSLLGPTGSEQYF; J: TRBJ2-7; D: TRBD1; size: .; V: TRBV28
DNA: TGTGCCAGCAGTTACTCATTGTCAGGGGGCCCCGGGGAGCTGTTTTTT; CDR3: CASSYSLSGGPGELFF; J: TRBJ2-2; D: TRBD1; size: .; V: TRBV6-5
DNA: TGCAGTGCTCTCGACACTGAAGCTTTCTTT; CDR3: CSALDTEAFF; J: TRBJ1-1; D: .; size: few; V: TRBV20-1
DNA: TGTGCCAGCAGCTTCCGGGACAGCTTCCCCTACGAGCAGTACTTC; CDR3: CASSFRDSFPYEQYF; J: TRBJ2-7; D: TRBD1; size: .; V: TRBV7-2
DNA: TGTGCCAGCAGGGGACAGGGGCTCACTGAAGCTTTCTTT; CDR3: CASRGQGLTEAFF; J: TRBJ1-1; D: TRBD1; size: once; V: TRBV28
DNA: TGTGCCAGCAGCTTGGTGGGACTAGCGGAACAAGAGACCCAGTACTTC; CDR3: CASSLVGLAEQETQYF; J: TRBJ2-5; D: TRBD2; size: .; V: TRBV5-4
DNA: TGTGCCAGCAGCTCTCGGACTAGCGGGGACCCAAACCAAGAGACCCAGTACTTC; CDR3: CASSSRTSGDPNQETQYF; J: TRBJ2-5; D: TRBD2; size: once; V: TRBV7-6
DNA: TGTGCCAGCTCACCAGCTAAACCGGGACTAGCGAAAGAGACCCAGTACTTC; CDR3: CASSPAKPGLAKETQYF; J: TRBJ2-5; D: TRBD2; size: .; V: TRBV18